These 32 T cell receptor beta chains were sequenced from one sample in a study of blood T cell repertoires in COVID-19. The table came from immunoSEQ multiplex PCR; TCRdb's copy has only in-frame clones and leaves some out. This sample has 90,000 or so clones, with around 90% found just once. Sequenced: peripheral blood. The source is a human donor with active COVID-19. The donor label of this sample is uncertain.

The gene calls are TRBV5-4 and TRBJ2-2; 10 bases fit TRBD1. The CDR3 extends over 14 amino acids. V shed 3 bases, J shed 5 bases, and the junction held 1 base outside the gene matches. Per germline, CDR1 SGHNT and CDR2 YYREEE (reference sequence). CDR3 DNA sequence: TGTGCCAGCAGCTGGGACAGGGGTACCGGGGAGCTGTTTTTT. Protein: CASSWDRGTGELFF.

This rearrangement joins TRBV5-1 to TRBJ2-2; the D gene is possibly TRBD2 (7 bases). Germline CDR1 is SGHRS and CDR2 is YFSETQ. The CDR3 loop spans 15 amino acids. V gave up 0 bases and J gave up 6 bases, with 12 bases separating them. The CDR3 nucleotides are TGCGCCAGCAGCTTGGGCCAGGGGAGGGCCGGGGAGCTGTTTTTT. Residues: CASSLGQGRAGELFF.

The chain employs TRBV6-8 and TRBJ2-5, with 9 positions matching TRBD1. J lost 4 bases, V lost 5 bases, and 5 bases had no gene match. Germline assignment: CDR1 MNHGY and CDR2 SAAAGT. This CDR3 is built from 14 residues. The CDR3 loop is CASSGTGGGETQYF. The CDR3 nucleotides read TGTGCCAGCAGTGGCACAGGGGGCGGAGAGACCCAGTACTTC.

V and J are TRBV23-1 and TRBJ1-6; D remains unclear. TRBV23-1 qualifies as an ORF whose function is uncertain. Trimming stripped 2 bases from V and 7 bases from J, with 12 bases between. The CDR3 spans 15 residues. Here the CDR3 reads CASSQKRAGNSPLHF. CDR3 in DNA: TGCGCCAGCAGTCAAAAAAGGGCGGGAAATTCACCCCTCCACTTT.

This clone showed up just once. The chain joins TRBV15 to TRBJ1-5; no definite D call. Per the germline V gene, CDR1 is LNHNV and CDR2 is YYDKDF (reference sequence). V was shortened by 8 bases and J by 1 base, with 15 bases between the two germline ends. CDR3 length equals 15 residues. The chain's CDR3 is CATRKAGGSNQPQHF. CDR3 sequence (DNA): TGTGCCACCCGAAAGGCGGGCGGGAGCAATCAGCCCCAGCATTTT.

This chain uses TRBV19 with TRBJ2-7, with D possibly being TRBD2 (5 bases). The CDR3 length is 16 residues. The V gene's germline CDR1 is LNHDA and CDR2 SQIVND (reference sequence). The V end lost 4 bases, the J end lost 3 bases, and 19 bases lay between the germline ends. The CDR3 is CASSNTAGGGIYEQYF. In nucleotides, the CDR3 is TGTGCCAGTAGTAACACGGCCGGAGGTGGTATCTACGAGCAGTACTTC.

This chain joins TRBV3-1 (or the pseudogene TRBV3-2) and TRBJ2-1; D gene unclear. The CDR3 extends over 13 amino acids. The germline V and J ends were trimmed by 1 base and 5 bases, with 6 bases remaining between them. The germline V gene encodes CDR1 LGHDT and CDR2 YNNKEL (reference sequence). The CDR3 nucleotides read TGTGCCAGCAGCCAAGTATTTAACAATGAGCAGTTCTTC. It yields the protein CASSQVFNNEQFF.

This chain joins TRBV13 and TRBJ2-2; 9 nucleotides agree with TRBD2. The CDR3 contains 15 residues. From germline, CDR1 is PRHDT and CDR2 FYEKMQ (reference sequence). V lost 4 bases and J lost 4; bases outside the gene matches: 4. CDR3 bases: TGTGCCAGCAGCTGGACTAGCGTTCCCACCGGGGAGCTGTTTTTT. Translation: CASSWTSVPTGELFF.

In its sample, this clone was seen once. The CDR3 loop is CASSPSRDTEEQFF. For the CDR3, the DNA is TGTGCCAGCAGCCCTAGCCGGGACACTGAAGAGCAGTTCTTC. This chain links TRBV7-9 with TRBJ2-1, with a weak D call TRBD1 (6 bases). Between the trimmed V and J ends, which lost 5 bases and 10 bases, there was a span of 18 bases. There are 14 residues in the CDR3. CDR1 is SEHNR, CDR2 FQNEAQ, per germline (reference sequence).

The rearrangement joins TRBV6-5 to TRBJ1-2, with a tentative D call TRBD1 (6 bases). The CDR3 has 13 residues. The V end was cut by 6 bases, the J end by 7 bases, with 15 bases between. Germline V gene sequence: CDR1 MNHEY, CDR2 SVGAGI. CDR3 in DNA: TGTGCCAGCAGACCCAACCACAGGGCTGGCTACACCTTC. This encodes CASRPNHRAGYTF.

The chain carries TRBV5-6 and TRBJ1-1; possibly TRBD1 for D (5 bases). CDR3 size: 13 residues. Trimming stripped 2 bases from V and 3 bases from J, with 8 bases between. Germline assignment: CDR1 SGHDT and CDR2 YYEEEE. The chain's CDR3 is CASSFETDTEAFF. The CDR3 region has the DNA TGTGCCAGCAGCTTTGAGACAGACACTGAAGCTTTCTTT.

This rearrangement joins TRBV6-2 or TRBV6-3 to TRBJ2-2; a weak D match, TRBD2 (6 bases). The CDR3 runs to 16 residues. V lost 4 bases to trimming and J lost 6 bases, with 18 bases between them. Germline lookup yields CDR1 MNHEY and CDR2 SVGEGT. CDR3 in DNA: TGTGCCAGCAGTTTACGGATTACATGGGGGGCCGGGGAGCTGTTTTTT. Amino acid sequence: CASSLRITWGAGELFF.

The rearrangement joins TRBV5-6 to TRBJ2-5; 9 bases align to TRBD1. Per the germline V gene, CDR1 is SGHDT and CDR2 is YYEEEE. J gave up 4 bases and V 4 bases, and 8 bases lay outside the gene matches. CDR3 length: 15 amino acids. Here the CDR3 reads CASSAPGTGLETQYF. The CDR3 nucleotides read TGTGCCAGCAGCGCGCCCGGGACAGGGTTAGAGACCCAGTACTTC.

This rearrangement joins TRBV4-1 to TRBJ2-5; 9 nucleotides agree with TRBD2. With V trimmed by 1 base and J by 4 bases, 7 bases remained unmatched. Germline values: CDR1 MGHRA, CDR2 YSYEKL. This CDR3 has 16 residues. CDR3 bases: TGCGCCAGCAGCCAAGCGTCCGGGCGGGAGGGAGAGACCCAGTACTTC. Residues: CASSQASGREGETQYF.

Written as DNA, the CDR3 is TGTGCCAGCAGCTTAGGGACCACAGGGGGTGCCCTACAGGGAGGCTACACCTTC. Amino acids: CASSLGTTGGALQGGYTF. J is TRBJ1-2 and V is TRBV7-2, with 8 positions matching TRBD1. Germline-derived CDR1 and CDR2 are SGHTA and FQGNSA. This CDR3 is 18 amino acids long. Trimming removed 1 base from V and 8 bases from J; junction bases left unmatched: 18. Based on the CDR3 plus reference TRBV7-2 and TRBJ1-2, the full variable domain is GAGVSQSPSNKVTEKGKDVELRCDPISGHTALYWYRQSLGQGLEFLIYFQGNSAPDKSGLPSDRFSAERTGGSVSTLTIQRTQQEDSAVYLCASSLGTTGGALQGGYTFGSGTRLTVV.

V and J are TRBV11-2 and TRBJ1-1, with TRBD1 identical over 7 bases. This CDR3 is 16 amino acids long. V was clipped by 3 bases and J by 7 bases; unmatched bases: 14. Germline V gives CDR1 SGHAT, CDR2 FQNNGV. The CDR3 region has the DNA TGTGCCAGCAGCTTCCCCAAAGGGGGGACAGAGAGTGAAGCTTTCTTT. Protein sequence: CASSFPKGGTESEAFF.

This chain joins TRBV2 and TRBJ2-7; D gene uncertain. Germline V lookup: CDR1 SNHLY, CDR2 FYNNEI. The V and J ends lost 7 bases and 0 bases respectively, with 16 bases between them. This CDR3 has 15 amino acids. CDR3 region: CASTLEAFSSYEQYF. The CDR3 DNA follows: TGTGCCAGCACTCTCGAGGCTTTCTCCTCCTACGAGCAGTACTTC.

This chain joins TRBV29-1 and TRBJ1-1; TRBD1 matches at 9 bases. CDR1 and CDR2 (germline): SQVTM, ANQGSEA. The CDR3 loop spans 12 amino acids. J lost 3 bases, V lost 7 bases, and 3 bases had no gene match. The CDR3 bases are TGCAGCGCACGGACAGGGGACACTGAAGCTTTCTTT. It yields the protein CSARTGDTEAFF.

This rearrangement joins TRBV5-1 to TRBJ1-2; D remains unclear. Trimming took 7 bases from V and 3 from J, leaving 13 bases between them. This CDR3 contains 13 residues. Germline CDR1 reads SGHRS; CDR2 reads YFSETQ. The CDR3 spells CASAYSSDYGYTF. The CDR3 region has the DNA TGCGCCAGCGCCTACAGTTCCGACTATGGCTACACCTTC.

This clone occurred once. V usage is TRBV7-9 and J usage is TRBJ2-5; D may be TRBD1 (6 bases). The CDR3 sequence is 15 residues long. CDR1 and CDR2 (germline): SEHNR, FQNEAQ (reference sequence). Trimming removed 5 bases at V and 10 bases at J, with 23 bases between. In nucleotides, the CDR3 is TGTGCCAGCAGCCTAATGAGCTACCCGAAGGGGGACCAGTACTTC. Translation gives CASSLMSYPKGDQYF.

The rearrangement joins TRBV18 to TRBJ1-2; 8 bases match TRBD1. With V trimmed by 4 bases and J by 4 bases, 14 bases remained unmatched. There are 17 residues in the CDR3. Germline V gives CDR1 KGHSH, CDR2 LQKENI. The CDR3: CASSLAGQGFVFYGYTF. The DNA for the CDR3 is TGTGCCAGCTCACTCGCCGGACAGGGATTTGTCTTCTATGGCTACACCTTC.

This chain joins TRBV12-3 or TRBV12-4 and TRBJ2-7; 7 nucleotides agree with TRBD1. The CDR3 totals 13 residues. V dropped 6 bases and J dropped 5; count of bases not matched to a gene: 7. The CDR3 region has the DNA TGTGCCAGCAGCCTATCCGACAGGGACGAGCAGTACTTC. Amino acids: CASSLSDRDEQYF.

The rearrangement links TRBV27 to TRBJ2-7, with TRBD1 matching 8 bases. V dropped 2 bases and J dropped 3; count of bases not matched to a gene: 12. The germline gives CDR1 MNHEY, CDR2 SMNVEV (reference sequence). This CDR3 is 17 amino acids long. As DNA, the CDR3 is TGTGCCAGCAGTTTACAACCCCACCGACAGGGGAGCTACGAGCAGTACTTC. This codes for CASSLQPHRQGSYEQYF.

The chain has TRBV11-2 and TRBJ2-1, with 8 bases matching TRBD2. The V gene's germline CDR1 is SGHAT and CDR2 FQNNGV. The CDR3 length is 14 residues. V lost 11 bases, J lost 7 bases, and 13 bases stayed unmatched. In DNA, the CDR3 is TGTGCCTTACGGGGGGGGCAGGTCGGGAATGAGCAGTTCTTC. It specifies CALRGGQVGNEQFF. Using reference TRBV11-2 and TRBJ2-1 for the parts outside the CDR3, the full variable domain is EAGVAQSPRYKIIEKRQSVAFWCNPISGHATLYWYQQILGQGPKLLIQFQNNGVVDDSQLPKDRFSAERLKGVDSTLKIQPAKLEDSAVYLCALRGGQVGNEQFFGPGTRLTVL.

The table lists this clone with a count of one. This sequence joins TRBV11-2 and TRBJ1-2; 8 bases align to TRBD1. There are 15 residues in the CDR3. CDR1 is SGHAT, CDR2 FQNNGV, per germline. J was trimmed by 8 bases and V by 0 bases; bases with no gene match: 8. The CDR3 bases are TGTGCCAGCAGCTTAGAAAGTTGGGCAGGGGGCGGCTACACCTTC. It codes for CASSLESWAGGGYTF.

The chain couples TRBV9 to TRBJ2-1, with 9 bases identical to TRBD1. V lost 3 bases to trimming and J lost 3 bases; unmatched junction nucleotides: 13. The CDR3 runs 18 residues. From germline, CDR1 is SGDLS and CDR2 YYNGEE. The CDR3 sequence is CASSERDRATMVYNEQFF. The CDR3 coding sequence is TGTGCCAGCAGCGAAAGGGACAGGGCAACTATGGTCTACAATGAGCAGTTCTTC.

The genes are TRBV10-3 and TRBJ1-1; D call uncertain. V was trimmed by 6 bases and J by 1 base, leaving 6 bases between them. This CDR3 is built from 12 residues. The germline V gene has CDR1 ENHRY and CDR2 SYGVKD. The CDR3 DNA follows: TGTGCCATCAGAGGCGGGAACACTGAAGCTTTCTTT. As protein: CAIRGGNTEAFF.

The V gene is TRBV5-1, the J gene TRBJ2-2; D is possibly TRBD1 (5 bases). Looked up from germline, CDR1 is SGHRS and CDR2 is YFSETQ. V was clipped by 5 bases and J by 4 bases, with 9 bases between them. The CDR3 sequence is 13 residues long. The CDR3 reads CASRGVPTGELFF. The CDR3 nucleotides read TGCGCCAGCAGAGGGGTGCCCACCGGGGAGCTGTTTTTT.

The chain uses TRBV9 and TRBJ2-2, with 9 bases that match TRBD2. This CDR3 region has 15 residues. V was pared by 5 bases and J by 4 bases, with 6 bases of the junction left unmatched. Germline CDR1 reads SGDLS; CDR2 reads YYNGEE. For the CDR3, the DNA is TGTGCCAGCAGTTCCAGACTAGCGGCCACCGGGGAGCTGTTTTTT. Residues: CASSSRLAATGELFF.

The gene calls are TRBV3-1 (or the pseudogene TRBV3-2) and TRBJ1-5, with D maybe TRBD1 (5 bases). Germline V CDR1 and CDR2: LGHDT, YNNKEL (reference sequence). The CDR3 consists of 14 residues. The V gene lost 3 bases and the J gene lost 3 bases, with 9 bases spanning the gap. CDR3 sequence: CASSHTGHNQPQHF. The CDR3 coding sequence is TGTGCCAGCAGCCATACAGGCCACAATCAGCCCCAGCATTTT.

This clone turned up a few times. The chain has TRBV4-3 and TRBJ2-3; D possibly corresponds to TRBD2 (5 bases). Looked up from germline, CDR1 is LGHNA and CDR2 is YSLEER. CDR3 length: 14 residues. Trimming took 5 bases from V and 5 from J, leaving 14 bases between them. Written as DNA, the CDR3 is TGCGCCAGCAGCGTACTAGGATTTGAAGATACGCAGTATTTT. Residues: CASSVLGFEDTQYF.

The DNA for the CDR3 is TGTGCCAGCAGTGCCAGGCAGGCGAGTGAGCAGTACTTC. Protein sequence: CASSARQASEQYF. The chain joins TRBV2 to TRBJ2-7, with D uncertain. Per germline, CDR1 SNHLY and CDR2 FYNNEI. Deletions cut 4 bases from V and 7 bases from J, with 14 bases between. The CDR3 sequence is 13 residues long.